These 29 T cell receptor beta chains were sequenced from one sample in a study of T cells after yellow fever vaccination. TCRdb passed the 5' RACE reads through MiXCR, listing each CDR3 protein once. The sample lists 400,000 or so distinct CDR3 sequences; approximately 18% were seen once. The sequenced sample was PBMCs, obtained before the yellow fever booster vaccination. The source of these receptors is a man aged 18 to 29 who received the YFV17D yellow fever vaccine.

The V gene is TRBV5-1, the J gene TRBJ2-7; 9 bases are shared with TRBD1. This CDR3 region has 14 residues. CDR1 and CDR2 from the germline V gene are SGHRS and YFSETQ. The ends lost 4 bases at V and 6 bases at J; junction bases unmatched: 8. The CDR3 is CASSVGDREVEQYF. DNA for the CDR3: TGCGCCAGCAGCGTCGGGGACAGGGAGGTCGAGCAGTACTTC.

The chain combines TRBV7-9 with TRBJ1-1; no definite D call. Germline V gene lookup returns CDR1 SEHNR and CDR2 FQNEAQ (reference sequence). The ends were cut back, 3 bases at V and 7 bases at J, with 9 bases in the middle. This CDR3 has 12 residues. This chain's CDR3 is CASSFRQFEAFF. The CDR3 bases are TGTGCCAGCAGCTTTAGGCAATTTGAAGCTTTCTTT.

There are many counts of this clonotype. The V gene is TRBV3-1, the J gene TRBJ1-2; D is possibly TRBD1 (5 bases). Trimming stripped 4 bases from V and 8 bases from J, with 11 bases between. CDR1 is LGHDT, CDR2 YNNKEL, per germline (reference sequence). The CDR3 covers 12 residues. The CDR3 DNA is TGTGCCAGCAGCCCCACCGACAGAGGCTACACCTTC. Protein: CASSPTDRGYTF.

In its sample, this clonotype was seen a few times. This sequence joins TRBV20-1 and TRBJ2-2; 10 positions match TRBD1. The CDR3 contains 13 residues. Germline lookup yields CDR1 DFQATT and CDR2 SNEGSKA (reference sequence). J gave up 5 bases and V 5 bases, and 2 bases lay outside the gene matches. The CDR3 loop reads CSARQGATGELFF. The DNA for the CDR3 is TGCAGTGCTCGACAGGGGGCTACCGGGGAGCTGTTTTTT.

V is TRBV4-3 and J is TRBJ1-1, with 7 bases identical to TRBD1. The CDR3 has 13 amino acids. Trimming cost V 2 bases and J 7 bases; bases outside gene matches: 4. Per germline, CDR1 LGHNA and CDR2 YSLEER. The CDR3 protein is CASSQLRDSEAFF. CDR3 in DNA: TGCGCCAGCAGCCAACTGCGGGACAGTGAAGCTTTCTTT.

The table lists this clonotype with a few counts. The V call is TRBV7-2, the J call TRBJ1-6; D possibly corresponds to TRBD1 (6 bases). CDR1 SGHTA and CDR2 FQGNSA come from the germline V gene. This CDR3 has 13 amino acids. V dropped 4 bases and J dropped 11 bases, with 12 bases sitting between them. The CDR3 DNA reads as TGTGCCAGCAGCTCAGGGGCGTCCCCACCCCTCCACTTT. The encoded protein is CASSSGASPPLHF.

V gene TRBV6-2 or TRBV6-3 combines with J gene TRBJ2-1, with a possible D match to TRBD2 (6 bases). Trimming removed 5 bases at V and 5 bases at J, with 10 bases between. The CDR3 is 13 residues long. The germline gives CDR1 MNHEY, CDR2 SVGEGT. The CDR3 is CASSLAGHNEQFF. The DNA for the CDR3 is TGTGCCAGCAGTCTCGCGGGACACAATGAGCAGTTCTTC.

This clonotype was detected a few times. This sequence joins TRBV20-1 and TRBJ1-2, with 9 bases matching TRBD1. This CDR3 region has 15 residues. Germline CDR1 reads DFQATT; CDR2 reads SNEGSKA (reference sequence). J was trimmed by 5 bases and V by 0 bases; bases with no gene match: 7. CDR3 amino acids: CSARDVTGQGYGYTF. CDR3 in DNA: TGCAGTGCTAGAGATGTAACGGGACAGGGTTATGGCTACACCTTC.

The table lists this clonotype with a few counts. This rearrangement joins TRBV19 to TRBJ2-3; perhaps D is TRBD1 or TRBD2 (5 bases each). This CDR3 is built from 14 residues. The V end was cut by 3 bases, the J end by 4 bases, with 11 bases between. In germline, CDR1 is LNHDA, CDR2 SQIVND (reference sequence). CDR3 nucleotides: TGTGCCAGTAGTATGGGGCTAGCCCCAGATACGCAGTATTTT. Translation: CASSMGLAPDTQYF.

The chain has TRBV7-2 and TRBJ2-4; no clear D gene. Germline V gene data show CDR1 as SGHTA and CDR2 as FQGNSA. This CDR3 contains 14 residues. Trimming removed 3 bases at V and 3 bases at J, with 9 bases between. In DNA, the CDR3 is TGTGCCAGCAGCTTCCACCTGGGCAAAAACATTCAGTACTTC. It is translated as CASSFHLGKNIQYF.

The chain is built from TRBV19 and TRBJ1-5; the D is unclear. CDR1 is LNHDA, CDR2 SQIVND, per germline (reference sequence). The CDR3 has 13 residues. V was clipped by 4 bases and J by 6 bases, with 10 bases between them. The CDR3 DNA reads TGTGCCAGTAGTAGCCACCGGAGTCAGCCCCAGCATTTT. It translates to CASSSHRSQPQHF. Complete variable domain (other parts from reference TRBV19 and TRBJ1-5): DGGITQSPKYLFRKEGQNVTLSCEQNLNHDAMYWYRQDPGQGLRLIYYSQIVNDFQKGDIAEGYSVSREKKESFPLTVTSAQKNPTAFYLCASSSHRSQPQHFGDGTRLSIL.

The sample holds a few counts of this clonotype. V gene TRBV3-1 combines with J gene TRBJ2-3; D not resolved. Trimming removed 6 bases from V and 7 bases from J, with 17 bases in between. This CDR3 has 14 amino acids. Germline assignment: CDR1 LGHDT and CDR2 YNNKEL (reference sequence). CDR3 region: CASSSSVALHTQYF. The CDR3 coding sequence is TGTGCCAGCAGTTCCTCGGTGGCGCTACATACGCAGTATTTT.

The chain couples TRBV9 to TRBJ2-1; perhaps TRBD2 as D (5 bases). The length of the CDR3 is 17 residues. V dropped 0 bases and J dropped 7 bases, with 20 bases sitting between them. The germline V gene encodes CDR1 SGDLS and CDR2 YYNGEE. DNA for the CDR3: TGTGCCAGCAGCGTAGGGGGTGGGGTCCCTCGGGGTAATGAGCAGTTCTTC. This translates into CASSVGGGVPRGNEQFF. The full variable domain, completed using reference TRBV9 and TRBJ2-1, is DSGVTQTPKHLITATGQRVTLRCSPRSGDLSVYWYQQSLDQGLQFLIQYYNGEERAKGNILERFSAQQFPDLHSELNLSSLELGDSALYFCASSVGGGVPRGNEQFFGPGTRLTVL.

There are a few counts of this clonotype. The CDR3 bases are TGTGCCAGCAGTGAGAGCCTAGCGGGGGGTCGGGAGCAGTACTTC. It encodes CASSESLAGGREQYF. V gene TRBV2 combines with J gene TRBJ2-7; 11 nucleotides match TRBD2. Trimming removed 3 bases from V and 7 bases from J; junction bases left unmatched: 8. Germline assignment: CDR1 SNHLY and CDR2 FYNNEI. This CDR3 has 15 residues.

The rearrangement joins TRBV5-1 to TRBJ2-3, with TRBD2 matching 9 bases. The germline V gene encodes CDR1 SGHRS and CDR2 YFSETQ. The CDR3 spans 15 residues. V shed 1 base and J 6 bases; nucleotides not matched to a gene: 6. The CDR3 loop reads CASSLFAGGSDTQYF. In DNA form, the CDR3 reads TGCGCCAGCAGCTTGTTCGCGGGGGGGTCTGATACGCAGTATTTT.

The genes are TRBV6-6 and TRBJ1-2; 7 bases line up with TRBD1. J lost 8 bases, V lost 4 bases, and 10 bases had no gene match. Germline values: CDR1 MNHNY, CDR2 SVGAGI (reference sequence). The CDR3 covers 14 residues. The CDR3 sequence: CASSSGTVIRGYTF. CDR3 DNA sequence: TGTGCCAGCAGTTCCGGGACAGTCATTCGCGGCTACACCTTC.

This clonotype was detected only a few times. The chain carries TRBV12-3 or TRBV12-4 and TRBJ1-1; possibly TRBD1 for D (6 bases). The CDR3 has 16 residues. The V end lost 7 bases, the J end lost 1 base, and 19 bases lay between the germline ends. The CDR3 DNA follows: TGTGCCAGCACCCCCGGGGACAACAATCGGAACACTGAAGCTTTCTTT. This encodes CASTPGDNNRNTEAFF.

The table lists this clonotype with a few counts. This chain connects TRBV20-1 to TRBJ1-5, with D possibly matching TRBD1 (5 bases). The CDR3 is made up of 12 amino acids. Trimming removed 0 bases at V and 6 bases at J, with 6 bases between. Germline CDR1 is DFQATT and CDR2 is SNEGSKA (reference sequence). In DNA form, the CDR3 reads TGCAGTGCTAGAGAGGGGGTTCAGCCCCAGCATTTT. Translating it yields CSAREGVQPQHF.

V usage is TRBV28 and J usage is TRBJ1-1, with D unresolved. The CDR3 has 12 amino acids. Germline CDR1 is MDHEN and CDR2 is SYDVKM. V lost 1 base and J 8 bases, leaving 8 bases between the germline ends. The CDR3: CASSLYQLEAFF. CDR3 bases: TGTGCCAGCAGTTTATATCAGCTGGAAGCTTTCTTT.

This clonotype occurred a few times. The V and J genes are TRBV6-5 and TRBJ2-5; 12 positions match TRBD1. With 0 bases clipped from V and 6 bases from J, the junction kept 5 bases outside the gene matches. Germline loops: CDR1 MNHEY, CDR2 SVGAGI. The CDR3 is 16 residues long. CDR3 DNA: TGTGCCAGCAGTTACTCCGGGACAGGGGGCGCCCAGACCCAGTACTTC. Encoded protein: CASSYSGTGGAQTQYF.

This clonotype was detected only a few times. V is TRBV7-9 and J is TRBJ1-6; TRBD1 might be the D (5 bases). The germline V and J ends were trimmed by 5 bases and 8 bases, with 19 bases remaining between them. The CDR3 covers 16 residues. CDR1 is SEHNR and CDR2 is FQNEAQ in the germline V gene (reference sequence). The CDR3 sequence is CASSPTGPNGHSPLHF. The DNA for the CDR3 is TGTGCCAGCAGCCCAACAGGCCCGAATGGGCATTCACCCCTCCACTTT.

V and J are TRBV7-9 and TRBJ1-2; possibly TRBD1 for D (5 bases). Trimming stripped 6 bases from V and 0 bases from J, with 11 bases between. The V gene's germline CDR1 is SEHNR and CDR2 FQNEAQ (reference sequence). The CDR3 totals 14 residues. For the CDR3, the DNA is TGTGCCAGCAGGGAGGGGACTGCTAACTATGGCTACACCTTC. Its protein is CASREGTANYGYTF.

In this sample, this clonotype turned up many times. The chain's CDR3 is CSVRAGRERTNEKLFF. The CDR3 DNA is TGCAGTGTGAGGGCGGGCAGGGAAAGAACTAATGAAAAACTGTTTTTT. The chain links TRBV20-1 to TRBJ1-4, with D tentatively TRBD1 (5 bases). The V and J ends lost 7 bases and 1 base respectively, with 19 bases between them. This CDR3 is built from 16 residues. Germline assignment: CDR1 DFQATT and CDR2 SNEGSKA (reference sequence).

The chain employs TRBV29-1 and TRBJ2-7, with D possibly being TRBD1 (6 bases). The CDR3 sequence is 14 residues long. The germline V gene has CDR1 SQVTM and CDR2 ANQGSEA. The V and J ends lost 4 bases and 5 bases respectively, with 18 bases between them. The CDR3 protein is CSVAGQGLSNEQYF. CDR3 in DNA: TGCAGCGTTGCGGGTCAGGGGTTGTCTAACGAGCAGTACTTC.

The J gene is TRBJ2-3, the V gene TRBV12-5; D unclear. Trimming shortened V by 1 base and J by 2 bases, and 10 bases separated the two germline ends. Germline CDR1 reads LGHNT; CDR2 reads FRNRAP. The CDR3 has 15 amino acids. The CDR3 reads CASGLDTRLTDTQYF. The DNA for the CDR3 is TGTGCTAGTGGTTTGGACACACGTCTCACAGATACGCAGTATTTT.

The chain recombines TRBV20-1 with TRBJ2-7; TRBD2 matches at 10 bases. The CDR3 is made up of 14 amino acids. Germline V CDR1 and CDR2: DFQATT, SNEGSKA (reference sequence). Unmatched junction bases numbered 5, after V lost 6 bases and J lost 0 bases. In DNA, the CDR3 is TGCAGTGCCCTAGCGGGGGTCCGCTCCTACGAGCAGTACGTC. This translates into CSALAGVRSYEQYV.

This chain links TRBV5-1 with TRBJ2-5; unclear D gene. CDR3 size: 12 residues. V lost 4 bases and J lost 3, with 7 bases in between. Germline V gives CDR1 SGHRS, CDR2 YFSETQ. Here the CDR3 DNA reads TGCGCCAGCAGCGCGAGAGAAGAGACCCAGTACTTC. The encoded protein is CASSAREETQYF.

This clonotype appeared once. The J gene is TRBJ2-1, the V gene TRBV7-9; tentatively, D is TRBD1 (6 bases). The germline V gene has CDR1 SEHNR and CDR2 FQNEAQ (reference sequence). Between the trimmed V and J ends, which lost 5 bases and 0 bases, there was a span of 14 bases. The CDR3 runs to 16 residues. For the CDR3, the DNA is TGTGCCAGCAGCCCAGCAGGGGAATTCTCCTACAATGAGCAGTTCTTC. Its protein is CASSPAGEFSYNEQFF.

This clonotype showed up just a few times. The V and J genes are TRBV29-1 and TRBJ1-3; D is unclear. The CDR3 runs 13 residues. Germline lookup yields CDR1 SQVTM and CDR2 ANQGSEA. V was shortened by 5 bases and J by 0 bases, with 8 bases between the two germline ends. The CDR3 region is CSVTQSSGNTIYF. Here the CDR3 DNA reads TGCAGCGTTACACAATCCTCTGGAAACACCATATATTTT.